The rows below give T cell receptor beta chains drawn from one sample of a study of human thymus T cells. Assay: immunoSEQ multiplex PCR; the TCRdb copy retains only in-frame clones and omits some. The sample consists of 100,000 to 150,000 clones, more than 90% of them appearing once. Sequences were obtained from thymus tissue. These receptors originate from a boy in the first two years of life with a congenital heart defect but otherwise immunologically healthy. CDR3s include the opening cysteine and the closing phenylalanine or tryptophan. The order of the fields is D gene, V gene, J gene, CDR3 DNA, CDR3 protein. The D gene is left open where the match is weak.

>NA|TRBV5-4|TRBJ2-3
TGTGCCAGCAGCTCGGGGGGCAGGACAGATACGCAGTATTTT
CASSSGGRTDTQYF
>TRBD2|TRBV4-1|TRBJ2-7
TGCGCCAGCAGCCAAGATCAGCGGGGGGCCCTGCCCTCCTACGAGCAGTACTTC
CASSQDQRGALPSYEQYF
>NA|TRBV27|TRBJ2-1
TGTGCCAGCAGTTTAAAGGGGGACCGATACAATGAGCAGTTCTTC
CASSLKGDRYNEQFF
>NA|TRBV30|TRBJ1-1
TGTGCCTGGAGTGAGGCGCCCCCCACGACCACTGAAGCTTTCTTT
CAWSEAPPTTTEAFF
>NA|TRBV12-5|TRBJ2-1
TGTGCTAGTGAAGGGTGGGACAATGAGCAGTTCTTC
CASEGWDNEQFF
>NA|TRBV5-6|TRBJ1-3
TGTGCCAGCAGCTCGGGACCTCTGGGTGGAAACACCATATATTTT
CASSSGPLGGNTIYF
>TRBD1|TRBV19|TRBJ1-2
TGTGCCAGTAGTATGGAAAGGGGGCCTTCAGCTAACTATGGCTACACCTTC
CASSMERGPSANYGYTF
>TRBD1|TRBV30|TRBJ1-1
TGTGCCTGGAGGAAGGGACAGGGGTTTATGGTGACTGAAGCTTTCTTT
CAWRKGQGFMVTEAFF
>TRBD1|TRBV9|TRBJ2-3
TGTGCCAGCAGCGTCCGGGACAGGGTTCTGGATACGCAGTATTTT
CASSVRDRVLDTQYF
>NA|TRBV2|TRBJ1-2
TGTGCCAGCAGTGACGGTAAATATGGCTACACCTTC
CASSDGKYGYTF
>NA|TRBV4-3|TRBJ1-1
TGCGCCAGCAGCCCAAGAAAACAGGGTACGGGGGTTATAGACACTGAAGCTTTCTTT
CASSPRKQGTGVIDTEAFF
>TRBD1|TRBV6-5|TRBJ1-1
TGTGCCAGCAGTCCGGACAGGGCGAACACTGAAGCTTTCTTT
CASSPDRANTEAFF
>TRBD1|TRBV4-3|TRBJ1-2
TGCGCCAGCAGCCAAACAGGGGCCAACTATGGCTACACCTTC
CASSQTGANYGYTF
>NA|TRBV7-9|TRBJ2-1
TGTGCCAGCAGCTTACCCCACTTGACGGTAACAAGGGAGCAGTTCTTC
CASSLPHLTVTREQFF
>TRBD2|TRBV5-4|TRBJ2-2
TGTGCCAGCAGCTTCACCGGGACTAGCGGGGGCGGTCGTTACGGGGAGCTGTTTTTT
CASSFTGTSGGGRYGELFF